The source of this TCR beta chain is a study of shared clonotypes between healthy human individuals. Study-level points and caveats: Estimated clonotype richness was generally higher in naive than memory subsets.

Clones were read by immunoSEQ multiplex PCR, and TCRdb kept only the in-frame ones, dropping some. The sample contains around 980,000 clones, around 82% of which appear only once. This clone showed up many times. What it binds is unknown. Trimming cost V 1 base and J 6 bases, with 9 bases left between them. Germline V lookup: CDR1 SGHVS, CDR2 FQNEAQ. There are 13 residues in the CDR3. The TCR was taken from a man aged 18 to 29 in good health. Some clones in this sample may be carry-over from other donors' samples. Sequencing used memory CD4+ T cells from PBMCs. This sample's subset: CD45RA-negative fraction. The rearrangement joins TRBV7-8 to TRBJ1-1; weak D call: TRBD1 (5 bases). CDR3: CASSLGGMAEAFF. The CDR3 DNA reads as TGTGCCAGCAGCTTAGGGGGGATGGCTGAAGCTTTCTTT.